This TCR beta chain was sequenced during a study of blood T cell repertoires in COVID-19. About the study: The cDNA or gDNA used as material had been derived from T cells, B-cell-depleted T cells, or PBMCs.

Per the study methods: The assay estimated nucleated cells by amplifying reference gene primers. Assay: immunoSEQ multiplex PCR; the TCRdb copy retains only in-frame clones and omits some. V and J calls and clone size are those listed in that table; D and trimming were worked out from the DNA. The data show about 280,000 clones, approximately 91% seen once. Recruited during active infection, patients (from Seattle) were subsequently followed longitudinally. This CDR3 comprises 14 residues. The ends were cut back, 8 bases at V and 7 bases at J, with 20 bases in the middle. In germline, CDR1 is MNHEY, CDR2 SVGAGI.

The material sequenced was peripheral blood. The chain links TRBV6-5 to TRBJ2-5, with TRBD1 as a possible D gene (6 bases). The sequence was obtained from a woman aged 30 to 39 with COVID-19, enrolled during active disease. The CDR3 sequence: CASRRTLKGGTQYF. CDR3 DNA sequence: TGTGCCAGCCGTAGGACACTTAAAGGGGGGACCCAGTACTTC.